The sequence of this T cell receptor (beta chain) was determined in a study of cytomegalovirus exposure and HLA in healthy donors (dated 2017 in TCRdb). About the investigation overall: According to a later analysis, the roughly 120 validation repertoires were produced on the same platform as the approximately 610 repertoires of the first cohort. The study aimed to test whether signatures of past pathogen exposure could be identified by cataloging public T cell receptors. To predict cytomegalovirus infection status, the study combined high-throughput TCR immunosequencing, statistical association of individual TCRs with disease status, and machine learning. Besides the first cohort of 550 to 750 subjects, a separate validation cohort made up of about 120 different subjects was used.

The donors were included in the validation cohort of roughly 130 subjects, a group kept apart from the roughly 610-subject first cohort. Results and caveats for the whole study, not just this receptor: The classifier was reported to diagnose cytomegalovirus status with high specificity and sensitivity in both the original and validation cohorts. Subsequent analysis determined that TCRs grouped into clusters in the first cohort also showed a tendency toward co-occurrence across the roughly 110 validation repertoires, and 94% of cluster scores exceeded 0. Across donors, most TCR sequences were observed very rarely, whereas some public TCRs were present in many individuals. The validation cohort had no HLA typing available for a later analysis, so co-occurrence within that cohort was assessed over all 130 or so repertoires. Three of the identified cytomegalovirus-associated TCR beta chains were confirmed in vitro to be specific for cytomegalovirus antigens. The authors suggested that the approach could potentially be generalized to other disease states and immunological phenotypes. The study gave a list of more than 150 TCR beta chains associated with cytomegalovirus.

Notes on this clone: No antigen is known for it. No per-base quality is available; no much larger clone lies one base away.

Clipping removes 6 bases from V and 5 bases from J, with 4 as the unmatched junction base count. According to the germline V gene (reference sequence), CDR1 reads MNHEY and CDR2 reads SMNVEV. Its CDR3 holds 14 amino acids, cysteine through phenylalanine. Solely the CDR3 DNA is kept, with 42 bases framed from the first base. Libraries were built with the immunoSEQ multiplex PCR assay. In the source study's methods: To diagnose cytomegalovirus status from the catalog of TCR beta chain sequences, a statistical classification framework was built. In its TCRdb copy, this immuneACCESS table keeps in-frame sequences only and misses some clones. Where compared with another copy, unresolved V genes explain less than half of these, and the others have no known cause. Clonal size and the V and J genes are those of that table, whereas D and trimming came from the DNA. This sample comprises more than 200,000 clones, about 90% of them detected only once. The ten largest clones take up around 11% of the sample.

The sample consisted of PBMCs. The TCR was taken from a man younger than 35 in good health and CMV-seropositive. This chain is built from TRBV27 and TRBJ2-5, and TRBD2 matches 12 of the central bases. The nucleotides read TGTGCCAGCAGCCAACTAGCGGGAGGTGAGACCCAGTACTTC. This yields the protein CASSQLAGGETQYF.